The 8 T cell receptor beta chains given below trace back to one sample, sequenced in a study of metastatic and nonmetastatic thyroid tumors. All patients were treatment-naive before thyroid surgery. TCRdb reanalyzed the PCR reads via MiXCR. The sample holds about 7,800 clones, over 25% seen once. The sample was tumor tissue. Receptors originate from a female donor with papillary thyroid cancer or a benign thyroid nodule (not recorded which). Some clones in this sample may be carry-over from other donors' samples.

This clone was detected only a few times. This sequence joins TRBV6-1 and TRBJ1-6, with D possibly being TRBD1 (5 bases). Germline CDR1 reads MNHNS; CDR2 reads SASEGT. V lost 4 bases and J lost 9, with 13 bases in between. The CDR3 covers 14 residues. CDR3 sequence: CASSGRGTGSPLHF. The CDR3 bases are TGTGCCAGCAGTGGCCGGGGGACTGGTTCACCCCTCCACTTT.

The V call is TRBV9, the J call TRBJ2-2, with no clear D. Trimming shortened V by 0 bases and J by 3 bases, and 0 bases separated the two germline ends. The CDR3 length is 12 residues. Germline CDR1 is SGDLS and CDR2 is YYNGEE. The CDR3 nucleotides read TGTGCCAGCAGCGTAGACACCGGGGAGCTGTTTTTT. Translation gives CASSVDTGELFF.

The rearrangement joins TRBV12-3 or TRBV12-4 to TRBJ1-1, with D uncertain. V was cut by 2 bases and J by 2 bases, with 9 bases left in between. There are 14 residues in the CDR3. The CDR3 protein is CASSLRHFNTEAFF. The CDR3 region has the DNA TGTGCCAGCAGTTTAAGACACTTTAACACTGAAGCTTTCTTT.

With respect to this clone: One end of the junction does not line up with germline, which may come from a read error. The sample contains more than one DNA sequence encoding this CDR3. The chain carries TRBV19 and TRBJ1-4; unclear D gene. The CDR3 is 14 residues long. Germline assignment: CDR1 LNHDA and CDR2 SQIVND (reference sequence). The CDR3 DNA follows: TGTGCAAGTAGTCCCCCCGGGTTTACTGAAAAACTGTTTTTT. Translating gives CASSPPGFTEKLFF.

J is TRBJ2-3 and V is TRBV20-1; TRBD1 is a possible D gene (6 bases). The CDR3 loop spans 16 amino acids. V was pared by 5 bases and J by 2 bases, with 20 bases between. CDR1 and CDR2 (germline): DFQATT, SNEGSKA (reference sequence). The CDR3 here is CSASPGAVGLTDTQYF. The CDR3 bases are TGCAGTGCTTCCCCAGGGGCGGTAGGTCTCACAGATACGCAGTATTTT.

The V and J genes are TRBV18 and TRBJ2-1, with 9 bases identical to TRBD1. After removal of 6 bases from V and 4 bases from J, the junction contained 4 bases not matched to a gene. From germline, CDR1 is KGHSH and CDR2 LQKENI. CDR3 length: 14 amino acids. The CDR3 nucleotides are TGTGCCAGCTCCGGGACAGGGTATTACAATGAGCAGTTCTTC. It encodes CASSGTGYYNEQFF.

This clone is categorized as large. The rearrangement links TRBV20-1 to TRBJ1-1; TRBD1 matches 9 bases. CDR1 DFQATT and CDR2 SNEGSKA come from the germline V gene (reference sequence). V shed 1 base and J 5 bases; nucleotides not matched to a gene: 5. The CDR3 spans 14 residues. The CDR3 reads CSARGDRARTEAFF. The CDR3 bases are TGCAGTGCTAGAGGGGACAGGGCGAGAACTGAAGCTTTCTTT.

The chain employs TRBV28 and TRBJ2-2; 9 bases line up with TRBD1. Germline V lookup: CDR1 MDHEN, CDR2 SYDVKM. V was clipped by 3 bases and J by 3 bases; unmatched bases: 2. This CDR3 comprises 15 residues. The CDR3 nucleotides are TGTGCCAGCAGTTTCGGGGACAGGGACACCGGGGAGCTGTTTTTT. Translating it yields CASSFGDRDTGELFF. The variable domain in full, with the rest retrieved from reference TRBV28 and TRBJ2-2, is DVKVTQSSRYLVKRTGEKVFLECVQDMDHENMFWYRQDPGLGLRLIYFSYDVKMKEKGDIPEGYSVSREKKERFSLILESASTNQTSMYLCASSFGDRDTGELFFGEGSRLTVL.